The rows below give T cell receptor beta chains drawn from one sample of a study of blood T cell repertoires in COVID-19. TCRdb keeps only in-frame clones here, not all; method: immunoSEQ multiplex PCR. The sample lists under 350,000 clones, 65% to 90% occurring once. The sequencing input was PBMCs or T cells enriched from blood (not recorded which). The receptors shown here come from a woman in her thirties or forties with acute COVID-19. The CDR3 runs from the conserved cysteine through the conserved F or W. Each record gives: V gene, D gene, J gene, clone size, CDR3 DNA, CDR3 protein. D genes are given only for firm matches. Where a row states a size, it is once, few, many or the class of an expanded clone; other rows omit it.

>TRBV12-3/TRBV12-4|NA|TRBJ2-5|NA
TGTGCCAGCAGTTTAGATTCGCGGGAGACCCAGTACTTC
CASSLDSRETQYF
>TRBV28|NA|TRBJ1-3|NA
TGTGCCAGCTCAGTCCCAGGGGTCAACTCTGGAAACACCATATATTTT
CASSVPGVNSGNTIYF
>TRBV28|NA|TRBJ1-1|NA
TGTGCCAGCACCCAGGGATGGCACACTGAAGCTTTCTTT
CASTQGWHTEAFF
>TRBV6-2/TRBV6-3|NA|TRBJ1-2|NA
TGTGCCAGCAGTTACTCAGACAGGTCGACTGGCTACACCTTC
CASSYSDRSTGYTF
>TRBV11-2|NA|TRBJ2-1|NA
TGTGCCAGCACTCAAGGGTTCGGGGGCAATGAGCAGTTCTTC
CASTQGFGGNEQFF
>TRBV25-1|NA|TRBJ1-1|NA
TGTGCCAGCAGTGATAACGGACAATTTGCTTCTCCTGAAGCTTTCTTT
CASSDNGQFASPEAFF
>TRBV19|NA|TRBJ1-3|NA
TGTGCCACCAGTCGGGGGACTTCTGGAAACACCATATATTTT
CATSRGTSGNTIYF
>TRBV7-2|TRBD1|TRBJ1-1|NA
TGTGCCAGCAGCACACGGACAGGGCCTGAAGCTTTCTTT
CASSTRTGPEAFF
>TRBV11-3|NA|TRBJ1-1|NA
TGTGCCAGCAGCTTTGGCAGGACAGCCGAAGCTTTCTTT
CASSFGRTAEAFF
>TRBV29-1|NA|TRBJ2-1|NA
TGCAGCGTTGACCCCCGGGGACTCTCCTACAATGAGCAGTTCTTC
CSVDPRGLSYNEQFF
>TRBV28|TRBD2|TRBJ2-2|NA
TGTGCCAGCACCTCGGGACTAGCGGGAGGTAGAGTCGGGGAGCTGTTTTTT
CASTSGLAGGRVGELFF
>TRBV7-9|NA|TRBJ1-1|NA
TGTGCCAGCAGCTTGTCTCTACCCAACACTGAAGCTTTCTTT
CASSLSLPNTEAFF
>TRBV28|NA|TRBJ1-6|NA
TGTGCCAGCAGTTTGAGACACCCGAACTCCTATAATTCACCCCTCCACTTT
CASSLRHPNSYNSPLHF
>TRBV28|TRBD1|TRBJ1-5|NA
TGTGCCAGCAGTATCGGACAGGCACTATATCAGCCCCAGCATTTT
CASSIGQALYQPQHF
>TRBV7-7|NA|TRBJ2-3|NA
TGTGCCAGCAGCCCCAGTCTAGTGACAGATACGCAGTATTTT
CASSPSLVTDTQYF
>TRBV28|NA|TRBJ1-5|NA
TGTGCCAGCAGTTTGGTTCTGCCCGACGGGAATCAGCCCCAGCATTTT
CASSLVLPDGNQPQHF
>TRBV7-2|TRBD1|TRBJ1-2|NA
TGTGCCAGCAGCTTAGATGGACAGGGGATTCACTATGGCTACACCTTC
CASSLDGQGIHYGYTF
>TRBV28|NA|TRBJ1-1|once
TGTGCCAGCACGGAGTCGGGTTACACTGAAGCTTTCTTT
CASTESGYTEAFF
>TRBV9|NA|TRBJ2-3|NA
TGTGCCAGCAGCGTAGGCGGGACAGATACGCAGTATTTT
CASSVGGTDTQYF
>TRBV24-1|TRBD1|TRBJ2-5|NA
TGTGCCACCAGTCCAGGGCAGGGGGCTCAGAAGACCCAGTACTTC
CATSPGQGAQKTQYF
>TRBV7-2|TRBD2|TRBJ2-7|NA
TGTGCCAGCATCCCCATAGCGGGGGGCCCCTACGAGCAGTACTTC
CASIPIAGGPYEQYF
>TRBV7-2|TRBD2|TRBJ2-1|NA
TGTGCCAGCAGCTTAGGATATGTAGCGGGAGGGTCAGAGCAGTTCTTC
CASSLGYVAGGSEQFF
>TRBV4-3|TRBD1|TRBJ2-2|NA
TGCGCCAGCAGCCAAGATGATCAGGCAGGGGGTATCACCGGGGAGCTGTTTTTT
CASSQDDQAGGITGELFF
>TRBV5-8|TRBD1|TRBJ2-7|NA
TGTGCCAGCAGCACAAATCCGGGACAGGGGGCCTCCGAGCAGTACTTC
CASSTNPGQGASEQYF
>TRBV6-2/TRBV6-3|NA|TRBJ2-7|NA
TGTGCCAGCAGTTGGGGAGGCTACGAGCAGTACTTC
CASSWGGYEQYF
>TRBV7-8|TRBD1|TRBJ1-1|once
TGTGCCAGCAGCTTAGAAGGGGACATACGGACAGGGGGCGGGCACACTGAAGCTTTCTTT
CASSLEGDIRTGGGHTEAFF
>TRBV9|TRBD1|TRBJ2-3|NA
TGTGCCAGCAGCCTCCGGGGACAGGCCAGCACAGATACGCAGTATTTT
CASSLRGQASTDTQYF
>TRBV29-1|NA|TRBJ1-4|NA
TGCAGCGTCGCCCCCGGGACAACTAATGAAAAACTGTTTTTT
CSVAPGTTNEKLFF
>TRBV5-8|NA|TRBJ2-5|NA
TGTGCCAGCAGCCTGACGGCGGAGTCGTCCCAGTACTTC
CASSLTAESSQYF
>TRBV28|NA|TRBJ1-2|NA
TGTGCCAGCAGGGCCCCCTCGGGTGGCTACACCTTC
CASRAPSGGYTF
>TRBV6-2/TRBV6-3|TRBD1|TRBJ1-1|NA
TGTGCCAGCAGTTACTGTTCCGGAACAGGGGAACTGAACACTGAAGCTTTCTTT
CASSYCSGTGELNTEAFF
>TRBV4-3|TRBD1|TRBJ1-1|NA
TGCGCCAGCAGCCAAGGGACAGGGGGTAACACTGAAGCTTTCTTT
CASSQGTGGNTEAFF
>TRBV28|TRBD1|TRBJ2-5|NA
TGTGCCAGCAGCCCGCTACAGGGGGCCGGGGAGACCCAGTACTTC
CASSPLQGAGETQYF
>TRBV19|NA|TRBJ2-1|once
TGTGCCAGTAAACAGGGATGGGGTGGTGAGCAGTTCTTC
CASKQGWGGEQFF
>TRBV7-2|NA|TRBJ2-7|NA
TGTGCCAGCAGCCGGGACTCCCGGACGGGGGAGCAGTACTTC
CASSRDSRTGEQYF
>TRBV7-6|TRBD2|TRBJ2-7|once
TGTGCCAGCAGCTTATCTTCAGCGGGGGGGCCGTTGGCCCACGAGCAGTACTTC
CASSLSSAGGPLAHEQYF
>TRBV5-4|TRBD2|TRBJ2-1|few
TGTGCCAGCAGCTCTCCGGAGCGGGGGGGTTACAATGAGCAGTTCTTC
CASSSPERGGYNEQFF
>TRBV6-2/TRBV6-3|NA|TRBJ2-7|NA
TGTGCCAGCAGTTACTCAAGAGCCTCGACAGGTCCGAAGTTCTTC
CASSYSRASTGPKFF